These 21 T cell receptor beta chains were all obtained from the same sample, sequenced in a study of identical twins. Via MiXCR, TCRdb re-called the 5' RACE reads, giving one row per CDR3 protein. This table has about 520,000 distinct CDR3 sequences, 22% appearing once. This sample also appeared in a second study, on T cells expressing NK-cell markers.

Sequenced sample: CD4+ T cells sorted from blood. The receptors originated from a woman aged 18-30 years in good health.

This clonotype was observed a handful of times. The chain carries TRBV6-1 and TRBJ2-1, with 12 bases fitting TRBD2. With 6 bases clipped from V and 7 bases from J, the junction kept 13 bases outside the gene matches. The CDR3 length is 17 residues. Germline V gene lookup returns CDR1 MNHNS and CDR2 SASEGT. The CDR3 loop is CASRENQLAGGTNEQFF. The CDR3 nucleotides read TGTGCCAGCAGAGAGAATCAACTAGCGGGGGGAACTAATGAGCAGTTCTTC.

This clonotype was seen a few times. The CDR3 loop reads CSASGRDSYGYTF. The CDR3, as DNA: TGCAGTGCTAGCGGCAGGGATTCCTATGGCTACACCTTC. The rearrangement uses TRBV20-1 and TRBJ1-2; tentatively, D is TRBD1 (5 bases). Trimming stripped 3 bases from V and 4 bases from J, with 12 bases between. The CDR3 is 13 amino acids. The germline V gene has CDR1 DFQATT and CDR2 SNEGSKA (reference sequence).

This clonotype was detected only a few times. The V and J genes are TRBV29-1 and TRBJ2-1, with TRBD2 matching over 7 bases. Trimming at V came to 2 bases and at J to 7 bases, leaving 8 bases not matched to a gene. CDR3 size: 14 residues. CDR1 is SQVTM, CDR2 ANQGSEA, per germline. The CDR3 sequence is CSVEFLAEHNEQFF. The CDR3 coding sequence is TGCAGCGTTGAATTTCTAGCGGAGCATAATGAGCAGTTCTTC.

V is TRBV15 and J is TRBJ2-1; 15 bases are a match to TRBD2. Trimming cost V 6 bases and J 7 bases; bases outside gene matches: 7. CDR1 is LNHNV, CDR2 YYDKDF, per germline (reference sequence). The CDR3 contains 16 residues. In nucleotides, the CDR3 is TGTGCCACCAGAACCCCCGGACTAGCGGGGGGGAATGAGCAGTTCTTC. Translating gives CATRTPGLAGGNEQFF. Combining the CDR3 with reference TRBV15 and TRBJ2-1 gives the whole variable domain DAMVIQNPRYQVTQFGKPVTLSCSQTLNHNVMYWYQQKSSQAPKLLFHYYDKDFNNEADTPDNFQSRRPNTSFCFLDIRSPGLGDTAMYLCATRTPGLAGGNEQFFGPGTRLTVL.

The chain carries TRBV7-9 and TRBJ2-3; 7 bases are shared with TRBD2. Trimming at V came to 3 bases and at J to 4 bases, leaving 10 bases not matched to a gene. CDR3 length: 16 residues. CDR1 and CDR2 (germline): SEHNR, FQNEAQ (reference sequence). DNA of the CDR3: TGTGCCAGCAGCTTTTTTGGCGGGAGTCTTCCAGATACGCAGTATTTT. Its protein product is CASSFFGGSLPDTQYF.

This clonotype was detected only a few times. This sequence joins TRBV20-1 and TRBJ1-6; no clear D gene. Germline CDR1 reads DFQATT; CDR2 reads SNEGSKA (reference sequence). The CDR3 is 15 residues long. V was pared by 5 bases and J by 0 bases, with 11 bases between. Here the CDR3 reads CSAGFISSYNSPLHF. The CDR3 DNA follows: TGCAGTGCTGGTTTTATAAGCTCCTATAATTCACCCCTCCACTTT.

The chain's CDR3 is CASSSERLNTGELFF. The CDR3 DNA sequence: TGTGCCAGCAGCTCAGAGAGACTAAACACCGGGGAGCTGTTTTTT. The chain recombines TRBV4-2 with TRBJ2-2, with a possible D match to TRBD2 (5 bases). Per the germline V gene, CDR1 is LGHNA and CDR2 is YNFKEQ. V lost 5 bases and J lost 2, with 12 bases in between. The CDR3 totals 15 residues.

This clonotype was detected ten times or more. V gene TRBV24-1 combines with J gene TRBJ2-3; the D gene is possibly TRBD2 (6 bases). V lost 3 bases and J lost 2, with 8 bases in between. Germline loops: CDR1 KGHDR, CDR2 SFDVKD. This CDR3 is built from 14 residues. CDR3 sequence reads: CATSDRGSTDTQYF. The CDR3 DNA is TGTGCCACCAGTGATCGGGGGTCCACAGATACGCAGTATTTT.

This clonotype was counted only a few times. V usage is TRBV6-6 and J usage is TRBJ2-3; no definite D call. Trimming cost V 7 bases and J 7 bases, with 6 bases left between them. Germline lookup yields CDR1 MNHNY and CDR2 SVGAGI (reference sequence). The length of the CDR3 is 10 residues. CDR3: CASNEYTQYF. CDR3 in DNA: TGTGCCAGCAACGAGTATACGCAGTATTTT.

V usage is TRBV7-2 and J usage is TRBJ2-1; D unresolved. CDR1 SGHTA and CDR2 FQGNSA come from the germline V gene. V was shortened by 1 base and J by 5 bases, with 9 bases between the two germline ends. This CDR3 region has 14 residues. CDR3 residues: CASSLVVGDNEQFF. CDR3 sequence (DNA): TGTGCCAGCAGCTTAGTTGTGGGTGACAATGAGCAGTTCTTC.

This chain connects TRBV3-1 to TRBJ2-5; 8 positions match TRBD1. Germline-derived CDR1 and CDR2 are LGHDT and YNNKEL (reference sequence). This CDR3 has 15 residues. The junction had 4 bases not matched to a gene; V was cut back by 3 bases and J by 1 base. The CDR3 nucleotides read TGTGCCAGCAGCCACCCGGACAGGGCCCAAGAGACCCAGTACTTC. Encoded protein: CASSHPDRAQETQYF.

Only a few counts were recorded for this clonotype. This rearrangement joins TRBV6-1 to TRBJ2-3; no firm D call. The CDR3 consists of 15 residues. Trimming removed 1 base from V and 0 bases from J, with 8 bases in between. Germline CDR1 and CDR2: MNHNS and SASEGT. The DNA of the CDR3 is TGTGCCAGCAGTGAAGGACTGCTAAGCACAGATACGCAGTATTTT. The encoded protein is CASSEGLLSTDTQYF.

In its sample, this clonotype was seen a few times. The rearrangement uses TRBV7-2 and TRBJ2-3; 12 bases match TRBD2. The CDR3 length is 16 residues. Germline loops: CDR1 SGHTA, CDR2 FQGNSA. J lost 3 bases, V lost 1 base, and 2 bases had no gene match. The CDR3 bases are TGTGCCAGCAGCTTAGAACTAGCGGGAGGAACAGATACGCAGTATTTT. It encodes CASSLELAGGTDTQYF.

This chain links TRBV3-1 with TRBJ1-2; TRBD1 is a possible D gene (6 bases). Germline V gene data show CDR1 as LGHDT and CDR2 as YNNKEL (reference sequence). CDR3 length: 14 residues. V was shortened by 8 bases and J by 0 bases, with 13 bases between the two germline ends. The CDR3 nucleotides are TGTGCCAGCCGGGGGGCCAACACTAACTATGGCTACACCTTC. This gives the protein CASRGANTNYGYTF.

This clonotype appeared a single time. The genes are TRBV7-3 and TRBJ2-1; unclear D gene. The CDR3 is 13 amino acids. Germline V gene data show CDR1 as SGHTA and CDR2 as FQGTGA. V lost 5 bases and J lost 7, with 12 bases in between. The CDR3 loop reads CASSQGAENEQFF. CDR3 sequence (DNA): TGTGCCAGCAGCCAAGGTGCGGAAAATGAGCAGTTCTTC. The whole variable domain, remainder taken from reference TRBV7-3 and TRBJ2-1, is GAGVSQTPSNKVTEKGKYVELRCDPISGHTALYWYRQSLGQGPEFLIYFQGTGAADDSGLPNDRFFAVRPEGSVSTLKIQRTERGDSAVYLCASSQGAENEQFFGPGTRLTVL.

This clonotype has more than one count but fewer than ten. The CDR3 nucleotides are TGTGCCAGCACCATTCTAGCGGGAGGTTTTGAGCAGTTCTTC. The encoded protein is CASTILAGGFEQFF. The chain couples TRBV12-3 or TRBV12-4 to TRBJ2-1, with 11 bases fitting TRBD2. The trim removed 7 bases at V and 9 bases at J, leaving 8 bases unmatched. The CDR3 extends over 14 amino acids.

This clonotype was detected only a few times. This chain connects TRBV5-1 to TRBJ2-7; D not certain. Germline loops: CDR1 SGHRS, CDR2 YFSETQ. The CDR3 has 16 amino acids. Trimming left V 4 bases short and J 5 bases short, with 22 bases between. The CDR3 loop is CASSISSTNPRHEQYF. CDR3 DNA: TGCGCCAGCAGCATATCATCTACCAATCCTCGCCACGAGCAGTACTTC.

The rearrangement uses TRBV20-1 and TRBJ2-6; D gene uncertain. Germline CDR1 reads DFQATT; CDR2 reads SNEGSKA (reference sequence). The CDR3 is made up of 15 amino acids. Trimming took off 6 bases at V and 3 bases at J, with 15 bases between the two ends. The CDR3 DNA is TGCAGTGCCGGTGGGGTTTTAGGTGGGGCCAACGTCCTGACTTTC. Residues: CSAGGVLGGANVLTF.

This clonotype was counted only a few times. The chain links TRBV5-5 to TRBJ2-1, with D possibly being TRBD2 (5 bases). Germline CDR1 SGHKS, CDR2 YYEKEE (reference sequence). Trimming removed 2 bases at V and 8 bases at J, with 8 bases between. The CDR3 runs to 12 residues. In nucleotides, the CDR3 is TGTGCCAGCAGCTTTTCGCGGGATGAGCAGTTCTTC. Protein: CASSFSRDEQFF. Together with reference TRBV5-5 and TRBJ2-1, the CDR3 gives the full variable domain: DAGVTQSPTHLIKTRGQQVTLRCSPISGHKSVSWYQQVLGQGPQFIFQYYEKEERGRGNFPDRFSARQFPNYSSELNVNALLLGDSALYLCASSFSRDEQFFGPGTRLTVL.

This rearrangement joins TRBV12-3 or TRBV12-4 to TRBJ2-7, with D perhaps matching TRBD1 or TRBD2 (7 bases each). The CDR3 spans 12 residues. V was pared by 6 bases and J by 5 bases, with 11 bases between. This chain's CDR3 is CASRGGGHEQYF. CDR3 sequence (DNA): TGTGCCAGCAGGGGAGGGGGCCACGAGCAGTACTTC.

In its sample, this clonotype was seen once. The V gene is TRBV6-1, the J gene TRBJ1-2; TRBD1 is a possible D gene (6 bases). The CDR3 consists of 13 residues. Germline values: CDR1 MNHNS, CDR2 SASEGT. V was shortened by 6 bases and J by 3 bases, with 11 bases between the two germline ends. CDR3 nucleotide sequence: TGTGCCAGCAGACCTACAGGGCACTATGGCTACACCTTC. Its translation is CASRPTGHYGYTF.